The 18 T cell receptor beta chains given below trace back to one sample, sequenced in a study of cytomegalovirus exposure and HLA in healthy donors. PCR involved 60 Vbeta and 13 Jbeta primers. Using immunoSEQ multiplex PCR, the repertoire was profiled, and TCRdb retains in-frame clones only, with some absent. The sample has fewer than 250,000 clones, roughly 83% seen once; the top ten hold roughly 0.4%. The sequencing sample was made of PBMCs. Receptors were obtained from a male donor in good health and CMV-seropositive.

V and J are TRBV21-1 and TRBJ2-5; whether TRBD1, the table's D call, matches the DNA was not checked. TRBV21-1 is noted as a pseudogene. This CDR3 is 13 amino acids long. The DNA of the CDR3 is TGTGCCAGCAGCAAAGAATGTGGGACACCGGAGTACTTC. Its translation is CASSKECGTPEYF.

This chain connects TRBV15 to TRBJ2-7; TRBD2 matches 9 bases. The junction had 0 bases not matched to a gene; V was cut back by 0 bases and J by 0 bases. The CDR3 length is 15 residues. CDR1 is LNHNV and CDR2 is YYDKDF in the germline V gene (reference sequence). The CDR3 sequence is CATSRDSGSSYEQYF. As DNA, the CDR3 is TGTGCCACCAGCAGAGATAGCGGGAGCTCCTACGAGCAGTACTTC.

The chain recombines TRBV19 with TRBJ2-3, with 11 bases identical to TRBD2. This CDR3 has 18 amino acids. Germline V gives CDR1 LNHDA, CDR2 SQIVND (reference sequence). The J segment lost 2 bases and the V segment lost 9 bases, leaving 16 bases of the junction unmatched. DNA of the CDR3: TGTGCCAGCCTCCCCGGGACTAGCGGCCAGCCATTCACAGATACGCAGTATTTT. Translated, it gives CASLPGTSGQPFTDTQYF.

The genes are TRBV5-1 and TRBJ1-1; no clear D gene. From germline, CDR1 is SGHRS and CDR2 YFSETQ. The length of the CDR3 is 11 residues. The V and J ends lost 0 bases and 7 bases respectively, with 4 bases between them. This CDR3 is CASSLGGEAFF. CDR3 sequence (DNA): TGCGCCAGCAGCTTGGGAGGTGAAGCTTTCTTT.

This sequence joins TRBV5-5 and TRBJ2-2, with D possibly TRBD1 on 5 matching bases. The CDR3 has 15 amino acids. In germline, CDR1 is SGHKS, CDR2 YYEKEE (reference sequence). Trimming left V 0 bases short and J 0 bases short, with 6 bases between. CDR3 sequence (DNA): TGTGCCAGCAGCTTGGGCAGGGCGAACACCGGGGAGCTGTTTTTT. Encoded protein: CASSLGRANTGELFF.

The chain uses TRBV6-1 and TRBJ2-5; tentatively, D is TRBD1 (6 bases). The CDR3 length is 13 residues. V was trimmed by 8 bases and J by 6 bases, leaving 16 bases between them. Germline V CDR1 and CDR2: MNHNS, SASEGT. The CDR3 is CASDGGGAKTQYF. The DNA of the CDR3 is TGTGCCAGCGACGGTGGGGGCGCGAAGACCCAGTACTTC.

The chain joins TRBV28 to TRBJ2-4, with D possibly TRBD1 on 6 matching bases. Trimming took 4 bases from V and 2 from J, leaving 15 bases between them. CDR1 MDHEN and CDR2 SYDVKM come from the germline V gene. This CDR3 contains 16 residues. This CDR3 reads CASSSLLQGSKNIQYF. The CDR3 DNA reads TGTGCCAGCAGTTCCCTACTACAGGGCTCCAAAAACATTCAGTACTTC.

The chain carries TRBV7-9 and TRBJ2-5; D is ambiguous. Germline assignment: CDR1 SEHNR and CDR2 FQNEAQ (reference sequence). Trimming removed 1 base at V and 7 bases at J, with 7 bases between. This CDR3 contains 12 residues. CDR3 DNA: TGTGCCAGCAGCTTAGACTTCTTGACCCAGTACTTC. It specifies CASSLDFLTQYF.

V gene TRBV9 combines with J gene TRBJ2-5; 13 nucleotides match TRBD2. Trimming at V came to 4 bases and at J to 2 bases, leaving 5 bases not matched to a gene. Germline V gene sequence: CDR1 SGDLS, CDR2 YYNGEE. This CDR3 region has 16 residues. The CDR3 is CASSLRLAGGQETQYF. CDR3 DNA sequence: TGTGCCAGCAGCCTCCGACTAGCGGGGGGACAAGAGACCCAGTACTTC. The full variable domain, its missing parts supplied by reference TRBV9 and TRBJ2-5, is DSGVTQTPKHLITATGQRVTLRCSPRSGDLSVYWYQQSLDQGLQFLIQYYNGEERAKGNILERFSAQQFPDLHSELNLSSLELGDSALYFCASSLRLAGGQETQYFGPGTRLLVL.

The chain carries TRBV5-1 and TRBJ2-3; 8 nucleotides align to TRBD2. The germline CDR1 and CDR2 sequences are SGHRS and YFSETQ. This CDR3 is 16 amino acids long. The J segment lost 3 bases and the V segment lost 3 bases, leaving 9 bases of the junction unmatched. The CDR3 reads CASSSPPGLGTDTQYF. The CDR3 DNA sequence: TGCGCCAGCAGCTCCCCGCCGGGACTAGGGACAGATACGCAGTATTTT.

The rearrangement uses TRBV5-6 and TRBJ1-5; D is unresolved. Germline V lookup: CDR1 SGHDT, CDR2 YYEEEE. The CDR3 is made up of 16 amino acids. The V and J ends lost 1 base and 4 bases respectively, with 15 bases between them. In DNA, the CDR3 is TGTGCCAGCAGCTTGTTCGGCGCCCAGAGGAATCAGCCCCAGCATTTT. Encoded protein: CASSLFGAQRNQPQHF.

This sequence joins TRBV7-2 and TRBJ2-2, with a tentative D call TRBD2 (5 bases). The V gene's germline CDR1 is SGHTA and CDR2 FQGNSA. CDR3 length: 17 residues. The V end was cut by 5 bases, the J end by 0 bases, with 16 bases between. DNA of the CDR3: TGTGCCAGCAGCCGGTTCTCTAGCATCTCGAACACCGGGGAGCTGTTTTTT. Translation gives CASSRFSSISNTGELFF.

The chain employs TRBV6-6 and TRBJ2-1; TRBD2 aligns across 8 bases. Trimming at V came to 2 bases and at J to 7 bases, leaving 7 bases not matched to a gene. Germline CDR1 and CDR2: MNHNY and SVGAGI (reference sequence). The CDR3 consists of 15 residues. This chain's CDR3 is CASSYVAGGGNEQFF. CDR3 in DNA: TGTGCCAGCAGTTACGTGGCGGGAGGTGGGAATGAGCAGTTCTTC.

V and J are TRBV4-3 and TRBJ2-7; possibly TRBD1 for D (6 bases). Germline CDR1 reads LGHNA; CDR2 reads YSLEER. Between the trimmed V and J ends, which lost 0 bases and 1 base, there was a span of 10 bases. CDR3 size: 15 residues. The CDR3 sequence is CASSQDRGRSYEQYF. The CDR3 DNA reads TGCGCCAGCAGCCAAGACAGGGGCAGGTCCTACGAGCAGTACTTC.

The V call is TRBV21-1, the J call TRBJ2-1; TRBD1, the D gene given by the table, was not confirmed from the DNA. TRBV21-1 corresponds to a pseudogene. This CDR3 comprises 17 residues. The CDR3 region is CASSKESYRGLGNEQFF. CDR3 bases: TGTGCCAGCAGCAAAGAGTCCTACAGGGGGCTAGGGAATGAGCAGTTCTTC.

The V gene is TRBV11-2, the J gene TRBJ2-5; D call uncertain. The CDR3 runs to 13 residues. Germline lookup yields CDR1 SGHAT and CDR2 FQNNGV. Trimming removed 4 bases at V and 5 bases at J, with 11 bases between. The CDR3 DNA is TGTGCCAGCAGCTCCGTTAGTTCCGAGACCCAGTACTTC. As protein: CASSSVSSETQYF.

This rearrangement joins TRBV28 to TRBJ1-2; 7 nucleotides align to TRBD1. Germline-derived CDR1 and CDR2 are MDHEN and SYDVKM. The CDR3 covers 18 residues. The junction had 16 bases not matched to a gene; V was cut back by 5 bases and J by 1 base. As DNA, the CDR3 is TGTGCCAGCAGTCCCCCCTTTCGGACAGGCCTTGATAACTATGGCTACACCTTC. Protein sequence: CASSPPFRTGLDNYGYTF.

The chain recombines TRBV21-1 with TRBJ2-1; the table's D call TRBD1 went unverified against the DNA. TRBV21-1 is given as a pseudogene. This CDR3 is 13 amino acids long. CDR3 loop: CASLTWANNEQFF. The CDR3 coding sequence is TGTGCCAGCCTTACATGGGCCAACAATGAGCAGTTCTTC.